These 31 T cell receptor beta chains came from one sample sequenced in a study of blood T cell repertoires in COVID-19 (dated by TCRdb to 2020 to 2021). Library method: the immunoSEQ multiplex PCR assay. The immuneACCESS repertoire file appears here via TCRdb, limited to in-frame rearrangements. These files lack a portion of the clones; in checked studies, under half of the deficit traces to unresolved V genes, and the cause of the others is not known. In all, the sample holds approximately 65,000 clones, and about nine tenths of those were seen once. The biggest ten clones account for roughly 5% of the sample. Input material: peripheral blood. Source of these receptors: a woman between 18 and 29 years old with acute or convalescent COVID-19.

The chain joins TRBV5-1 to TRBJ2-5; D remains unclear. Germline V gene sequence: CDR1 SGHRS, CDR2 YFSETQ. The germline V and J ends were trimmed by 3 bases and 1 base, with 10 bases remaining between them. The CDR3 covers 14 residues. In DNA, the CDR3 is TGCGCCAGCAGCTCGAGTCGGAGCCAAGAGACCCAGTACTTC. Translated, it gives CASSSSRSQETQYF. The complete variable domain, with remaining parts taken from reference TRBV5-1 and TRBJ2-5, reads KAGVTQTPRYLIKTRGQQVTLSCSPISGHRSVSWYQQTPGQGLQFLFEYFSETQRNKGNFPGRFSGRQFSNSRSEMNVSTLELGDSALYLCASSSSRSQETQYFGPGTRLLVL.

The chain has TRBV11-2 and TRBJ1-6, with 8 bases matching TRBD1. Germline CDR1 is SGHAT and CDR2 is FQNNGV. The CDR3 consists of 18 residues. J was trimmed by 9 bases and V by 3 bases; bases with no gene match: 16. CDR3 nucleotides: TGTGCCAGCAGCTTCGACAGGGGCCGTACACCCGAGGTTTCACCCCTCCACTTT. Protein: CASSFDRGRTPEVSPLHF.

The CDR3 here is CASSLMTGAKNIQYF. CDR3 nucleotide sequence: TGTGCCAGCAGCCTAATGACAGGAGCCAAAAACATTCAGTACTTC. The rearrangement joins TRBV28 to TRBJ2-4; TRBD1 might be the D (6 bases). Deletions cut 6 bases from V and 0 bases from J, with 12 bases between. This CDR3 region has 15 residues. From germline, CDR1 is MDHEN and CDR2 SYDVKM.

CDR3 sequence: CASTTRGNTEAFF. CDR3 DNA sequence: TGTGCCAGCACAACCCGGGGGAACACTGAAGCTTTCTTT. The V gene is TRBV6-5, the J gene TRBJ1-1; D not certain. V was clipped by 7 bases and J by 1 base, with 10 bases between them. The CDR3 consists of 13 residues. Germline CDR1 reads MNHEY; CDR2 reads SVGAGI.

This chain links TRBV6-5 with TRBJ2-1, with D possibly matching TRBD1 (6 bases). The CDR3 totals 11 residues. Per germline, CDR1 MNHEY and CDR2 SVGAGI. The V gene lost 6 bases and the J gene lost 8 bases, with 8 bases spanning the gap. The CDR3 DNA sequence: TGTGCCAGCAGGTCAGGGGATGAGCAGTTCTTC. This translates into CASRSGDEQFF.

This clone came up once. The chain recombines TRBV2 with TRBJ2-2, with TRBD2 identical over 12 bases. Germline trimming cut 6 bases from V and 7 bases from J; bases unmatched to any gene: 12. The CDR3 consists of 17 residues. CDR1 is SNHLY and CDR2 is FYNNEI in the germline V gene. CDR3 loop: CASSDQRLAGAGGELFF. In DNA form, the CDR3 reads TGTGCCAGCAGCGACCAAAGACTAGCGGGAGCGGGCGGGGAGCTGTTTTTT.

The rearrangement links TRBV5-1 to TRBJ1-1; D gene uncertain. Between the trimmed V and J ends, which lost 0 bases and 5 bases, there was a span of 11 bases. Germline CDR1 SGHRS, CDR2 YFSETQ. The CDR3 spans 14 residues. The CDR3 DNA reads TGCGCCAGCAGCTTGGGGCGGGAGCGGACTGAAGCTTTCTTT. Amino acids: CASSLGRERTEAFF. Supplemented by reference TRBV5-1 and TRBJ1-1, the full variable domain reads KAGVTQTPRYLIKTRGQQVTLSCSPISGHRSVSWYQQTPGQGLQFLFEYFSETQRNKGNFPGRFSGRQFSNSRSEMNVSTLELGDSALYLCASSLGRERTEAFFGQGTRLTVV.

The chain uses TRBV27 and TRBJ2-3, with 12 bases aligning to TRBD2. J was trimmed by 5 bases and V by 6 bases; bases with no gene match: 12. The CDR3 extends over 17 amino acids. Germline-derived CDR1 and CDR2 are MNHEY and SMNVEV (reference sequence). The CDR3 DNA follows: TGTGCCAGCAGCATGACTAGCGGGGGCCCCGAGGGAGATACGCAGTATTTT. Protein product: CASSMTSGGPEGDTQYF.

This clone was detected only once. The V call is TRBV18, the J call TRBJ2-1; 8 nucleotides match TRBD2. This CDR3 has 15 amino acids. The V gene end was trimmed by 3 bases and the J gene end by 6 bases; junction bases not matched to a gene: 7. Germline V CDR1 and CDR2: KGHSH, LQKENI. The CDR3 sequence: CASSPAGGPRNEQFF. As DNA, the CDR3 is TGTGCCAGCTCACCGGCGGGGGGCCCCCGCAATGAGCAGTTCTTC.

The chain uses TRBV25-1 and TRBJ1-4; D unresolved. The V gene's germline CDR1 is MGHDK and CDR2 SYGVNS. With 3 bases removed from V and 11 bases from J, the gap between germline ends came to 7 bases. The CDR3 runs to 11 residues. DNA of the CDR3: TGTGCCAGCAGTGATGGCAGGAAACTGTTTTTT. Protein: CASSDGRKLFF.

Only one count was recorded for this clone. The chain is built from TRBV27 and TRBJ1-3, with D uncertain. The V gene's germline CDR1 is MNHEY and CDR2 SMNVEV (reference sequence). The V end was cut by 9 bases, the J end by 4 bases, with 4 bases between. This CDR3 region has 10 residues. CDR3 residues: CARLGNTIYF. CDR3 sequence (DNA): TGTGCCAGACTAGGAAACACCATATATTTT.

The chain carries TRBV5-1 and TRBJ2-1; TRBD2 might be the D (6 bases). CDR1 is SGHRS, CDR2 YFSETQ, per germline. Trimming left V 0 bases short and J 0 bases short, with 10 bases between. This CDR3 contains 16 residues. In DNA form, the CDR3 reads TGCGCCAGCAGCTTGGGGGGACTCCGCTCCTACAATGAGCAGTTCTTC. This sequence encodes CASSLGGLRSYNEQFF.

This clone occurred once. This sequence joins TRBV30 and TRBJ1-2, with 10 nucleotides matching TRBD1. The germline V gene has CDR1 GTSNPN and CDR2 SVGIG (reference sequence). CDR3 length equals 16 residues. The V segment lost 2 bases and the J segment 4 bases; nucleotides outside the gene matches: 10. The CDR3 bases are TGTGCCTGGAGTCACCGCCGGGACAGGGGTTCCTATGGCTACACCTTC. Translated, it gives CAWSHRRDRGSYGYTF.

This clone was detected only once. The V gene is TRBV7-9, the J gene TRBJ2-1; a possible D gene is TRBD2 (6 bases). CDR1 and CDR2 (germline): SEHNR, FQNEAQ (reference sequence). This CDR3 region has 24 residues. Trimming shortened V by 5 bases and J by 5 bases, and 43 bases separated the two germline ends. CDR3 DNA: TGTGCCAGCAGCAACCCTCGAAACCGGCGAGCGGCGGGGCCTCGGGGGTTCCCCGACAATGAGCAGTTCTTC. It encodes CASSNPRNRRAAGPRGFPDNEQFF.

The chain employs TRBV7-9 and TRBJ1-6; 10 bases fit TRBD1. The CDR3 is made up of 15 amino acids. Germline CDR1 reads SEHNR; CDR2 reads FQNEAQ (reference sequence). V was clipped by 5 bases and J by 10 bases; unmatched bases: 8. In DNA form, the CDR3 reads TGTGCCAGCAGCGCATGGGGACAGGGGAACTCACCCCTCCACTTT. Residues: CASSAWGQGNSPLHF.

The chain combines TRBV10-1 with TRBJ2-1, with 7 bases lining up with TRBD1. The CDR3 totals 13 residues. In germline, CDR1 is WNHNN, CDR2 SYGVQD (reference sequence). Germline trimming cut 3 bases from V and 12 bases from J; bases unmatched to any gene: 8. CDR3 nucleotides: TGCGCCAGCAGTGACCCGACAGGGTCCGGGCAGTTCTTC. Protein product: CASSDPTGSGQFF.

The count of this clone is one. This chain connects TRBV9 to TRBJ1-4; no reliable D call. Trimming left V 4 bases short and J 7 bases short, with 17 bases between. The germline gives CDR1 SGDLS, CDR2 YYNGEE. The CDR3 extends over 15 amino acids. The CDR3 loop is CASSPGAGWSEKLFF. The CDR3 DNA is TGTGCCAGCAGCCCAGGAGCGGGTTGGAGTGAAAAACTGTTTTTT. Variable domain in full (rest from reference TRBV9 and TRBJ1-4): DSGVTQTPKHLITATGQRVTLRCSPRSGDLSVYWYQQSLDQGLQFLIQYYNGEERAKGNILERFSAQQFPDLHSELNLSSLELGDSALYFCASSPGAGWSEKLFFGSGTQLSVL.

A single count supports this clone. V gene TRBV10-1 combines with J gene TRBJ1-1; 7 bases fit TRBD1. V gave up 6 bases and J gave up 1 base; unmatched junction bases: 2. Germline-derived CDR1 and CDR2 are WNHNN and SYGVQD (reference sequence). CDR3 size: 13 residues. This CDR3 is CASRGQANTEAFF. DNA of the CDR3: TGCGCCAGCAGAGGACAGGCGAACACTGAAGCTTTCTTT.

V gene TRBV3-1 (or the pseudogene TRBV3-2) combines with J gene TRBJ1-2, with D possibly TRBD1 on 6 matching bases. Germline values: CDR1 LGHDT, CDR2 YNNKEL (reference sequence). The CDR3 loop spans 16 amino acids. Trimming removed 0 bases from V and 4 bases from J, with 15 bases in between. The CDR3 DNA sequence: TGTGCCAGCAGCCAAGATGAGTCGGACAGCATCTATGGCTACACCTTC. This translates into CASSQDESDSIYGYTF.

The rearrangement uses TRBV9 and TRBJ2-7; 8 bases match TRBD1. Germline CDR1 is SGDLS and CDR2 is YYNGEE. The junction had 2 bases not matched to a gene; V was cut back by 0 bases and J by 0 bases. The CDR3 has 15 amino acids. The CDR3 nucleotides are TGTGCCAGCAGCGTAGTTGGGACAGGCTCCTACGAGCAGTACTTC. Protein product: CASSVVGTGSYEQYF.

In its sample, this clone was seen a few times. CDR3 residues: CASRQGQNNSPLHF. In DNA, the CDR3 is TGTGCCAGCAGGCAGGGACAGAATAATTCACCCCTCCACTTT. The genes are TRBV2 and TRBJ1-6, with 7 bases aligning to TRBD1. This CDR3 has 14 amino acids. CDR1 SNHLY and CDR2 FYNNEI come from the germline V gene. The V gene end was trimmed by 6 bases and the J gene end by 5 bases; junction bases not matched to a gene: 4.

The CDR3 region is CASSFGLAGVDTQYF. DNA for the CDR3: TGCGCCAGCAGCTTTGGACTAGCGGGAGTGGATACGCAGTATTTT. The genes are TRBV5-1 and TRBJ2-3, with 13 positions matching TRBD2. Germline values: CDR1 SGHRS, CDR2 YFSETQ. With 2 bases clipped from V and 6 bases from J, the junction kept 3 bases outside the gene matches. This CDR3 has 15 amino acids. Full variable domain (missing parts from reference TRBV5-1 and TRBJ2-3): KAGVTQTPRYLIKTRGQQVTLSCSPISGHRSVSWYQQTPGQGLQFLFEYFSETQRNKGNFPGRFSGRQFSNSRSEMNVSTLELGDSALYLCASSFGLAGVDTQYFGPGTRLTVL.

The chain uses TRBV11-2 and TRBJ2-3, with 13 bases fitting TRBD2. The ends lost 4 bases at V and 6 bases at J; junction bases unmatched: 7. Germline CDR1 SGHAT, CDR2 FQNNGV. The CDR3 contains 16 residues. Written as DNA, the CDR3 is TGTGCCAGCAGCTCCGGACTAGCGGGGGCCGGGGATACGCAGTATTTT. Translated, it gives CASSSGLAGAGDTQYF.

V and J are TRBV10-1 and TRBJ2-7; 7 bases map to TRBD2. CDR3 length: 14 residues. V shed 4 bases, J shed 1 base, and the junction held 4 bases outside the gene matches. Germline CDR1 is WNHNN and CDR2 is SYGVQD (reference sequence). This chain's CDR3 is CASSAGGRSYEQYF. The CDR3 DNA follows: TGCGCCAGCAGTGCGGGGGGACGTTCCTACGAGCAGTACTTC.

This chain joins TRBV6-1 and TRBJ2-2; 14 bases are a match to TRBD2. Germline trimming cut 4 bases from V and 6 bases from J; bases unmatched to any gene: 10. The CDR3 length is 18 residues. CDR1 and CDR2 (germline): MNHNS, SASEGT. Here the CDR3 DNA reads TGTGCCAGCAGTGGTCTGACTAGCGGGAGGGCCGGTGCCGGGGAGCTGTTTTTT. Translating it yields CASSGLTSGRAGAGELFF.

This sequence joins TRBV6-5 and TRBJ2-5; 10 bases map to TRBD1. The germline CDR1 and CDR2 sequences are MNHEY and SVGAGI. There are 15 residues in the CDR3. V lost 5 bases and J lost 5; bases outside the gene matches: 8. CDR3: CASSLDRGRGETQYF. DNA of the CDR3: TGTGCCAGCAGTCTCGACAGGGGGCGGGGGGAGACCCAGTACTTC.

The chain recombines TRBV7-9 with TRBJ1-2, with 9 bases lining up with TRBD1. The CDR3 loop spans 15 amino acids. Germline trimming cut 5 bases from V and 3 bases from J; bases unmatched to any gene: 7. Germline assignment: CDR1 SEHNR and CDR2 FQNEAQ (reference sequence). CDR3 region: CASSPYDRGDYGYTF. As DNA, the CDR3 is TGTGCCAGCAGCCCTTACGACAGGGGGGACTATGGCTACACCTTC.

J is TRBJ2-1 and V is TRBV28, with D possibly matching TRBD1 (5 bases). V lost 3 bases, J lost 6 bases, and 15 bases lay in between. In germline, CDR1 is MDHEN, CDR2 SYDVKM. The CDR3 runs to 15 residues. The CDR3 DNA follows: TGTGCCAGCAGTTTTTCGGCAGGGTTCTCCAATGAGCAGTTCTTC. The encoded protein is CASSFSAGFSNEQFF.

The chain links TRBV7-9 to TRBJ2-5, with a tentative D call TRBD1 (5 bases). This CDR3 has 12 amino acids. Trimming stripped 8 bases from V and 0 bases from J, with 7 bases between. Per the germline V gene, CDR1 is SEHNR and CDR2 is FQNEAQ (reference sequence). As DNA, the CDR3 is TGTGCCAGCGGGGCGTACCAAGAGACCCAGTACTTC. Translated, it gives CASGAYQETQYF. The variable domain in full, with the rest retrieved from reference TRBV7-9 and TRBJ2-5, is DTGVSQNPRHKITKRGQNVTFRCDPISEHNRLYWYRQTLGQGPEFLTYFQNEAQLEKSRLLSDRFSAERPKGSFSTLEIQRTEQGDSAMYLCASGAYQETQYFGPGTRLLVL.

This clone has just one count. This chain connects TRBV5-6 to TRBJ2-7; 10 bases are a match to TRBD2. The CDR3 is 15 amino acids. Unmatched junction bases numbered 9, after V lost 4 bases and J lost 5 bases. The germline CDR1 and CDR2 sequences are SGHDT and YYEEEE. The CDR3 sequence is CASSPSGLAVDEQYF. The CDR3, as DNA: TGTGCCAGCAGCCCGTCTGGACTAGCGGTCGACGAGCAGTACTTC. The full variable domain, completed using reference TRBV5-6 and TRBJ2-7, is DAGVTQSPTHLIKTRGQQVTLRCSPKSGHDTVSWYQQALGQGPQFIFQYYEEEERQRGNFPDRFSGHQFPNYSSELNVNALLLGDSALYLCASSPSGLAVDEQYFGPGTRLTVT.

This chain joins TRBV19 and TRBJ2-2; D not resolved. Looked up from germline, CDR1 is LNHDA and CDR2 is SQIVND (reference sequence). V dropped 4 bases and J dropped 1 base, with 4 bases sitting between them. The CDR3 length is 13 residues. The CDR3 DNA reads as TGTGCCAGTAGTAGCAGGAACACCGGGGAGCTGTTTTTT. Protein product: CASSSRNTGELFF.